This T cell receptor beta chain was captured in a study of shared clonotypes between healthy human individuals. On sorted subsets, replicate PCRs used 150 to 250 ng DNA, or 25,000 to 35,000 T cell genomes. Sequencing was performed with immunoSEQ multiplex PCR; in TCRdb, only in-frame clones are kept and a portion is missing. The data show about 2.5 million clones, roughly 90% seen once. Note on this clone: As yet, its antigen is unknown.

Study conclusions and caveats: Generation probabilities were higher for clonotypes shared across all four sorted-subset donors than for unshared ones. Depth of sequencing was expected to influence donor clonotype sharing.

CDR1 is SGHRS, CDR2 YFSETQ, per germline. V shed 4 bases and J 5 bases; nucleotides not matched to a gene: 7. The CDR3 has 14 residues. This sequence joins TRBV5-1 and TRBJ2-3; 7 bases agree with TRBD2. The sample was naive CD4+ T cells from PBMCs. Subset indicated: CD45RA+ positively selected. The receptor was derived from a man between 18 and 29 years old in good health. Some clones in this sample may be carry-over from other donors' samples. The CDR3 bases are TGCGCCAGCAGCCCGGTGGCGGGAGTAGATACGCAGTATTTT. This codes for CASSPVAGVDTQYF.